This T cell receptor beta chain stems from a study of CD8 T cells in Susac syndrome. As concerns this clonotype: Its antigen is undetermined.

Sequencing of TCR beta, carried out with a high-throughput approach, was applied to CD8+ and CD4+ T cells from the blood. It was healthy donors who served as the controls, matched for age and sex. V was clipped by 6 bases and J by 0 bases, with 12 bases between them. The CDR3 consists of 15 residues. CDR1 is SNHLY, CDR2 FYNNEI, per germline. Random hexamers primed reverse transcription of about 0.5 to 1 ug RNA. TCR beta CDR3 was amplified by immunoSEQ covering 54 Vbeta and 13 Jbeta. A single record per CDR3 protein comes from TCRdb applying MiXCR to the immunoSEQ multiplex PCR reads. The sample holds some 200,000 distinct CDR3 sequences, approximately 94% seen once. Study results and caveats: The authors acknowledged that the study's TCR sequencing and HLA analysis involved relatively few individuals.

The clonotype comes from a human donor in good health. Sequencing was performed on CD4+ T cells from PBMCs. V usage is TRBV2 and J usage is TRBJ2-1; D is possibly TRBD2 (5 bases). The CDR3 reads CASRTTSSSYNEQFF. CDR3 in DNA: TGTGCCAGCAGGACAACTAGTAGCTCCTACAATGAGCAGTTCTTC.